Below are 6 T cell receptor beta chains sequenced from a single sample in a study of blood T cell repertoires in COVID-19. Using immunoSEQ multiplex PCR, the repertoire was profiled, and TCRdb retains in-frame clones only, with some absent. The top ten hold around 9% of the sample, which has approximately 200,000 clones, 80% to 90% seen once. The specimen sequenced was PBMCs or T cells enriched from blood (not recorded which). The receptor source for this set is a man aged 35 to 55 who had recovered from COVID-19.

V and J are TRBV2 and TRBJ2-7; no reliable D call. V lost 3 bases and J 2 bases, leaving 8 bases between the germline ends. This CDR3 region has 13 residues. Germline-derived CDR1 and CDR2 are SNHLY and FYNNEI. CDR3 nucleotide sequence: TGTGCCAGCAGTGATGAGGCCACCTACGAGCAGTACTTC. It specifies CASSDEATYEQYF. The whole variable domain, remainder taken from reference TRBV2 and TRBJ2-7, is EPEVTQTPSHQVTQMGQEVILRCVPISNHLYFYWYRQILGQKVEFLVSFYNNEISEKSEIFDDQFSVERPDGSNFTLKIRSTKLEDSAMYFCASSDEATYEQYFGPGTRLTVT.

As to this clone: Within the sample, other DNA sequences also encode this same CDR3. The gene calls are TRBV11-2 and TRBJ2-7, with D possibly matching TRBD1 (7 bases). This CDR3 comprises 14 residues. The V end was cut by 1 base, the J end by 3 bases, with 10 bases between. The germline V gene has CDR1 SGHAT and CDR2 FQNNGV. CDR3 sequence reads: CASSLGQGGYEQYF. The CDR3 coding sequence is TGTGCCAGCAGCTTAGGTCAGGGGGGCTACGAGCAGTACTTC.

J is TRBJ1-3 and V is TRBV18, with a tentative D call TRBD1 (5 bases). Germline V gene sequence: CDR1 KGHSH, CDR2 LQKENI. With 6 bases removed from V and 4 bases from J, the gap between germline ends came to 16 bases. This CDR3 has 15 residues. In DNA, the CDR3 is TGTGCCAGCTCGCAATCCCAGGGATCAGGAAACACCATATATTTT. The encoded protein is CASSQSQGSGNTIYF.

The chain combines TRBV19 with TRBJ2-6; 7 bases are shared with TRBD1. This CDR3 comprises 17 residues. Trimming took 6 bases from V and 1 from J; bases not matched to a gene: 9. The germline CDR1 and CDR2 sequences are LNHDA and SQIVND (reference sequence). The CDR3 loop is CASSYRGRRSGANVLTF. The DNA of the CDR3 is TGTGCCAGTAGCTACAGGGGAAGGCGATCTGGGGCCAACGTCCTGACTTTC.

The chain joins TRBV24-1 to TRBJ2-5; possible D gene TRBD1, 6 bases. The V end lost 4 bases, the J end lost 5 bases, and 25 bases lay between the germline ends. The CDR3 spans 18 residues. CDR1 is KGHDR and CDR2 is SFDVKD in the germline V gene. CDR3 residues: CATSDAGVPGWGVETQYF. Written as DNA, the CDR3 is TGTGCCACCAGTGACGCAGGGGTTCCGGGATGGGGAGTTGAGACCCAGTACTTC.

The chain links TRBV5-1 to TRBJ2-1, with 10 nucleotides matching TRBD1. The germline V gene has CDR1 SGHRS and CDR2 YFSETQ. The CDR3 length is 15 residues. J was trimmed by 8 bases and V by 0 bases; bases with no gene match: 5. The CDR3 reads CASSLGGQGMYEQFF. In DNA form, the CDR3 reads TGCGCCAGCAGCTTGGGGGGACAGGGGATGTATGAGCAGTTCTTC.